This T cell receptor (beta chain) emerged from a study of T cell responses to AZD1222 COVID-19 vaccine. V trimming: 6 bases; J trimming: 10 bases; junction bases outside the gene matches: 16. The CDR3 covers 15 residues. Germline V gene lookup returns CDR1 KGHSH and CDR2 LQKENI. Repertoires were generated with immunoSEQ multiplex PCR, while TCRdb's copy carries only in-frame clones and drops some. The sample records 130,000 or so clones, about 90% being singletons. The V gene is TRBV18, the J gene TRBJ2-3; 7 nucleotides match TRBD1. The input for sequencing was peripheral blood, taken 28 days after the second dose of the MenACWY control vaccine. The TCR sequence derives from an adult who received the MenACWY meningococcal vaccine as a control. In DNA form, the CDR3 reads TGTGCCAGCTCCTCTGGGACAGCGACATCATCGGCGCAGTATTTT. It codes for CASSSGTATSSAQYF.